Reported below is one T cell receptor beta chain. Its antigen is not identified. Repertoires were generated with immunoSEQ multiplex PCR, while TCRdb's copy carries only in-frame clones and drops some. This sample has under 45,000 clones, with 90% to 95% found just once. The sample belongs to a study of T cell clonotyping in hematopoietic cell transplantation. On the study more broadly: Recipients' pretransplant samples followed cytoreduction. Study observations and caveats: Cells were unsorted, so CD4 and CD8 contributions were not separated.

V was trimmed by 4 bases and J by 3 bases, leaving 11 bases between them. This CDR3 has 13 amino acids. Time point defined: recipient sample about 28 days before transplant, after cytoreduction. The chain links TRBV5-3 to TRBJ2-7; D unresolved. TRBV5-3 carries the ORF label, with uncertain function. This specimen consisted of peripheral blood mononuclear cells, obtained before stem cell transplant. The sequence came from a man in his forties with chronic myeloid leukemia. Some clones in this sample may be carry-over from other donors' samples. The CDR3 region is CARSTIRVYEQYF. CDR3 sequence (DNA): TGTGCCAGAAGCACCATTCGGGTCTACGAGCAGTACTTC.